This T cell receptor (beta chain) was identified in a study of identical twins' blood T cells. For this clonotype: Its target is not known.

Study outcomes and limitations: Twin similarity might stem from environmental factors, not only genetics.

A previously described protocol, modified, built RNA-based TCR cDNA libraries. MiXCR was run by TCRdb on the 5' RACE reads, yielding one entry per CDR3 protein. This sample has 300,000 to 450,000 distinct CDR3 sequences; over 25% occur once, and the top ten carry roughly 6.1%. Likely shared infections and vaccines: all three twin pairs were reared together. The CDR3 contains 13 residues. Trimming pared 2 bases from V and 10 bases from J, leaving 12 bases between. The sample consisted of PBMCs. The source of this sequence is a woman aged 18-49 years in good health. V gene TRBV6-7 combines with J gene TRBJ2-1; D gene uncertain. TRBV6-7 is placed among ORFs of uncertain function. CDR3 nucleotide sequence: TGTGCCAGCAGTTACCCAACTTCCAACGAGCAGTTCTTC. Protein: CASSYPTSNEQFF.